Each of the 17 T cell receptor beta chains below was sequenced from the same sample in a study of blood T cell repertoires in COVID-19. Only in-frame clones appear in the TCRdb table, and some are missing; sequencing was by immunoSEQ multiplex PCR. The table has some 220,000 clones, 70% to 90% seen once. Sequencing input: peripheral blood. The receptors derive from a woman aged 55 to 70 with active or convalescent COVID-19.

This rearrangement joins TRBV11-3 to TRBJ2-3, with 9 bases fitting TRBD2. Germline V lookup: CDR1 SGHNT, CDR2 YENEEA. The CDR3 is 18 amino acids. V gave up 1 base and J gave up 0 bases; unmatched junction bases: 8. The CDR3 loop is CASSLGSGSPSSTDTQYF. The CDR3 DNA follows: TGTGCCAGCAGCTTAGGTAGCGGGAGTCCCTCTAGCACAGATACGCAGTATTTT. The variable domain in full, completed from reference TRBV11-3 and TRBJ2-3, reads EAGVVQSPRYKIIEKKQPVAFWCNPISGHNTLYWYLQNLGQGPELLIRYENEEAVDDSQLPKDRFSAERLKGVDSTLKIQPAELGDSAVYLCASSLGSGSPSSTDTQYFGPGTRLTVL.

The rearrangement links TRBV19 to TRBJ1-1; tentatively, D is TRBD1 (5 bases). V lost 2 bases and J 6 bases, leaving 16 bases between the germline ends. The CDR3 is made up of 15 amino acids. Germline lookup yields CDR1 LNHDA and CDR2 SQIVND (reference sequence). The DNA of the CDR3 is TGTGCCAGTAGTATACGGGTCCTGCGGGACGCTGAAGCTTTCTTT. Residues: CASSIRVLRDAEAFF.

The V gene is TRBV5-1, the J gene TRBJ2-3, with D tentatively TRBD1 (6 bases). Between the trimmed V and J ends, which lost 3 bases and 3 bases, there was a span of 17 bases. The germline V gene has CDR1 SGHRS and CDR2 YFSETQ. The CDR3 loop spans 16 amino acids. The CDR3 bases are TGCGCCAGCAGCTCACTATCGGACAGCCGTACAGATACGCAGTATTTT. Translation: CASSSLSDSRTDTQYF.

The chain joins TRBV28 to TRBJ2-2; D might be TRBD2 (5 bases). This CDR3 region has 15 residues. Trimming cost V 1 base and J 5 bases, with 11 bases left between them. The germline V gene encodes CDR1 MDHEN and CDR2 SYDVKM. The CDR3 loop reads CASSLSGSVTGELFF. CDR3 coding DNA: TGTGCCAGCAGTTTATCGGGGTCGGTTACCGGGGAGCTGTTTTTT.

This clone was recorded once. V gene TRBV18 combines with J gene TRBJ1-4; unclear D gene. CDR3 size: 15 residues. Trimming removed 0 bases at V and 5 bases at J, with 10 bases between. Germline CDR1 is KGHSH and CDR2 is LQKENI. The CDR3 loop reads CASSPPVQRNEKLFF. CDR3 DNA: TGTGCCAGCTCACCACCCGTACAGAGAAATGAAAAACTGTTTTTT.

The chain employs TRBV11-2 and TRBJ1-3; the match to TRBD1 covers 7 bases. CDR3 length equals 18 residues. The ends lost 1 base at V and 0 bases at J; junction bases unmatched: 9. The V gene's germline CDR1 is SGHAT and CDR2 FQNNGV. CDR3 in amino acids: CASSLGTGTESSGNTIYF. CDR3 nucleotides: TGTGCCAGCAGCTTAGGCACCGGGACAGAAAGCTCTGGAAACACCATATATTTT.

The chain links TRBV9 to TRBJ2-3, with 11 bases fitting TRBD2. Trimming cost V 0 bases and J 6 bases; bases outside gene matches: 3. Germline V gene lookup returns CDR1 SGDLS and CDR2 YYNGEE. The CDR3 extends over 15 amino acids. The CDR3 sequence: CASSVEGLAVDTQYF. The CDR3 region has the DNA TGTGCCAGCAGCGTAGAGGGACTAGCGGTGGATACGCAGTATTTT.

The chain couples TRBV4-1 to TRBJ2-1, with 10 bases that match TRBD2. The germline V gene encodes CDR1 MGHRA and CDR2 YSYEKL. This CDR3 has 16 residues. After removal of 4 bases from V and 4 bases from J, the junction contained 7 bases not matched to a gene. The CDR3 here is CASSLGLAGVYNEQFF. DNA for the CDR3: TGCGCCAGCAGCCTCGGGCTAGCGGGGGTGTACAATGAGCAGTTCTTC.

Only one count was recorded for this clone. The chain employs TRBV4-2 and TRBJ2-5; 8 bases align to TRBD2. Germline V gene lookup returns CDR1 LGHNA and CDR2 YNFKEQ. V shed 4 bases and J 2 bases; nucleotides not matched to a gene: 6. The CDR3 consists of 15 residues. The CDR3 coding sequence is TGTGCCAGCAGCCGGAGCGGGGGAGTTCAAGAGACCCAGTACTTC. This gives the protein CASSRSGGVQETQYF.

The table lists this clone with many counts. The V gene is TRBV29-1, the J gene TRBJ2-1, with 10 bases that match TRBD2. The CDR3 is 14 residues long. V shed 4 bases and J 6 bases; nucleotides not matched to a gene: 6. Germline CDR1 reads SQVTM; CDR2 reads ANQGSEA. The CDR3 sequence is CSVASGGMFNEQFF. The CDR3 DNA reads as TGCAGCGTTGCTAGCGGGGGAATGTTCAATGAGCAGTTCTTC.

The rearrangement links TRBV27 to TRBJ2-2; maybe TRBD2 (7 bases). The V and J ends lost 7 bases and 4 bases respectively, with 16 bases between them. CDR1 is MNHEY, CDR2 SMNVEV, per germline (reference sequence). The CDR3 runs 15 residues. In DNA form, the CDR3 reads TGTGCCAGCACCCTTGGGGGGGGCGGCACCGGGGAGCTGTTTTTT. Its protein product is CASTLGGGGTGELFF.

This clone was detected only a few times. This chain uses TRBV30 with TRBJ2-3; 16 nucleotides match TRBD2. CDR3 length: 14 residues. V gave up 4 bases and J gave up 9 bases; unmatched junction bases: 4. Per germline, CDR1 GTSNPN and CDR2 SVGIG (reference sequence). CDR3 region: CAWKGTSGRVTQYF. The CDR3 bases are TGTGCCTGGAAAGGGACTAGCGGGAGGGTGACGCAGTATTTT. Looking up the rest from reference TRBV30 and TRBJ2-3 gives the full variable domain: SQTIHQWPATLVQPVGSPLSLECTVEGTSNPNLYWYRQAAGRGLQLLFYSVGIGQISSEVPQNLSASRPQDRQFILSSKKLLLSDSGFYLCAWKGTSGRVTQYFGPGTRLTVL.

This chain connects TRBV7-6 to TRBJ2-2, with a possible D match to TRBD1 (5 bases). Trimming removed 0 bases from V and 6 bases from J, with 5 bases in between. The CDR3 length is 13 residues. Germline V gene sequence: CDR1 SGHVS, CDR2 FNYEAQ. In DNA form, the CDR3 reads TGTGCCAGCAGCTTAGCAGGGGCCGGGGAGCTGTTTTTT. Residues: CASSLAGAGELFF.

The CDR3 is CASTSGRRGTHQPQHF. The DNA of the CDR3 is TGTGCCAGCACCAGTGGGCGGCGGGGGACGCATCAGCCCCAGCATTTT. V gene TRBV28 combines with J gene TRBJ1-5; possible D gene TRBD1, 5 bases. The CDR3 consists of 16 residues. The V and J ends lost 7 bases and 5 bases respectively, with 21 bases between them. Germline V gene sequence: CDR1 MDHEN, CDR2 SYDVKM.

J is TRBJ1-2 and V is TRBV28, with 7 bases fitting TRBD1. The germline CDR1 and CDR2 sequences are MDHEN and SYDVKM. This CDR3 is built from 15 residues. V lost 3 bases, J lost 0 bases, and 4 bases stayed unmatched. CDR3 in amino acids: CASSLRGQPNYGYTF. In DNA form, the CDR3 reads TGTGCCAGCAGTTTGAGGGGACAGCCTAACTATGGCTACACCTTC.

The chain recombines TRBV2 with TRBJ2-5, with 7 bases fitting TRBD2. Germline lookup yields CDR1 SNHLY and CDR2 FYNNEI. With 11 bases clipped from V and 7 bases from J, the junction kept 10 bases outside the gene matches. The CDR3 contains 12 residues. DNA of the CDR3: TGTGCCGGGCTAGCGGCGCAGGGGACCCAGTACTTC. It is translated as CAGLAAQGTQYF.

The chain uses TRBV5-1 and TRBJ2-3, with TRBD1 as a possible D gene (6 bases). This CDR3 contains 14 residues. V lost 3 bases, J lost 2 bases, and 10 bases lay in between. Germline V gene data show CDR1 as SGHRS and CDR2 as YFSETQ. Here the CDR3 DNA reads TGCGCCAGCAGCTCCGGACAGAACACAGATACGCAGTATTTT. Translation gives CASSSGQNTDTQYF.